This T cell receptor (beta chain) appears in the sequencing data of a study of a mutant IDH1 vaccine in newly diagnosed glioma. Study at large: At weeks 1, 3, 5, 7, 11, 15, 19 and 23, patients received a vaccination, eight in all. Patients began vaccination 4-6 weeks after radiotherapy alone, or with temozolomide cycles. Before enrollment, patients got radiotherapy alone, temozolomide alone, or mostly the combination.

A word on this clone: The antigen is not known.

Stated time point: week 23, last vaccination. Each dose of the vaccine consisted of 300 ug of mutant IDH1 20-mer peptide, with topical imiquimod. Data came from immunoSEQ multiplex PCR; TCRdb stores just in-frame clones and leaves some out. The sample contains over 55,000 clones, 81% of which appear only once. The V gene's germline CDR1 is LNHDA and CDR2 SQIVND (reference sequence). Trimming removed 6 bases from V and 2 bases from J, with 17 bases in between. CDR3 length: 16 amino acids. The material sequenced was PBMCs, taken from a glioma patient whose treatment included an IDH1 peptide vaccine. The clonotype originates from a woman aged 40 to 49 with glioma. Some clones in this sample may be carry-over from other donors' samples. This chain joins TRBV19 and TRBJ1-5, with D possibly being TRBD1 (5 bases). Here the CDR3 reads CASSLGVIGGNQPQHF. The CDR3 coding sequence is TGTGCCAGTAGCCTGGGGGTCATAGGGGGCAATCAGCCCCAGCATTTT.